Listed below are T cell receptor beta chains from one sample, sequenced in a study of T cell repertoires in cytomegalovirus infection. From the reads, TCRdb called clonotypes with MiXCR, one entry per CDR3 protein. In the table there are about 450,000 distinct CDR3 sequences, about 33% of which are singletons. Sequenced sample: PBMCs. The receptors stem from a human donor in good health (CMV status not recorded). Some clones in this sample may be carry-over from other donors' samples. Both conserved end residues are part of each CDR3. The D gene is left open where the match is weak. Clone size is not always given. Where it is, it says once, few, many or a class for expanded clones.

v_call: TRBV12-3/TRBV12-4
j_call: TRBJ2-7
clone_size: -
cdr3_length: 13
d_call: TRBD1
cdr3_aa: CASSLGGQDEQYF
cdr3_nt: TGTGCCAGCAGTTTGGGGGGACAGGACGAGCAGTACTTC

v_call: TRBV6-2/TRBV6-3
j_call: TRBJ2-2
clone_size: -
cdr3_length: 15
d_call: TRBD1
cdr3_aa: CASSRTGGYPGELFF
cdr3_nt: TGTGCCAGCAGCCGAACAGGGGGTTACCCCGGGGAGCTGTTTTTT

v_call: TRBV12-3/TRBV12-4
j_call: TRBJ2-5
clone_size: few
cdr3_length: 13
d_call: -
cdr3_aa: CASSPDTSSSQYF
cdr3_nt: TGTGCCAGCAGTCCGGACACTTCGTCGTCCCAGTACTTC

v_call: TRBV24-1
j_call: TRBJ2-1
clone_size: few
cdr3_length: 19
d_call: TRBD2
cdr3_aa: CATSDTTSGGILSYNEQFF
cdr3_nt: TGTGCCACCAGTGATACAACTAGCGGGGGGATCCTCTCCTACAATGAGCAGTTCTTC

v_call: TRBV6-1
j_call: TRBJ2-3
clone_size: -
cdr3_length: 18
d_call: TRBD2
cdr3_aa: CASNQLAGGRVATDTQYF
cdr3_nt: TGTGCCAGCAACCAATTAGCGGGGGGGCGTGTTGCGACAGATACGCAGTATTTT

v_call: TRBV2
j_call: TRBJ1-5
clone_size: -
cdr3_length: 15
d_call: -
cdr3_aa: CASRVGDIGNQPQHF
cdr3_nt: TGTGCCAGCAGGGTGGGCGATATCGGCAATCAGCCCCAGCATTTT

v_call: TRBV12-3/TRBV12-4
j_call: TRBJ2-5
clone_size: -
cdr3_length: 16
d_call: -
cdr3_aa: CASSRSKQGMGETQYF
cdr3_nt: TGTGCCAGCAGTCGTTCAAAGCAGGGGATGGGAGAGACCCAGTACTTC

v_call: TRBV7-2
j_call: TRBJ2-1
clone_size: many
cdr3_length: 14
d_call: -
cdr3_aa: CASSSPRGNNEQFF
cdr3_nt: TGTGCCAGCAGCTCCCCCCGGGGCAACAATGAGCAGTTCTTC

v_call: TRBV6-1
j_call: TRBJ2-3
clone_size: -
cdr3_length: 17
d_call: TRBD2
cdr3_aa: CASNYGGAGRGPDTQYF
cdr3_nt: TGTGCCAGCAATTACGGCGGCGCGGGGAGGGGACCAGATACGCAGTATTTT

v_call: TRBV7-2
j_call: TRBJ1-2
clone_size: -
cdr3_length: 13
d_call: -
cdr3_aa: CASSLGEQMGYTF
cdr3_nt: TGTGCCAGCAGCTTAGGAGAGCAAATGGGCTACACCTTC

v_call: TRBV7-8
j_call: TRBJ2-7
clone_size: many
cdr3_length: 13
d_call: -
cdr3_aa: CASNLGTTYEQYF
cdr3_nt: TGTGCCAGCAACCTGGGTACTACATACGAGCAGTACTTC

v_call: TRBV5-5
j_call: TRBJ2-7
clone_size: -
cdr3_length: 14
d_call: -
cdr3_aa: CASSFGPAGSEQYF
cdr3_nt: TGTGCCAGCAGCTTCGGGCCGGCAGGGAGCGAGCAGTACTTC

v_call: TRBV7-6
j_call: TRBJ2-7
clone_size: -
cdr3_length: 15
d_call: -
cdr3_aa: CASSSGQGLTYDKYF
cdr3_nt: TGTGCTAGCAGCTCGGGACAAGGATTAACCTACGATAAGTACTTC

v_call: TRBV6-2/TRBV6-3
j_call: TRBJ1-1
clone_size: few
cdr3_length: 14
d_call: -
cdr3_aa: CASRALGPNTEAFF
cdr3_nt: TGTGCCAGCAGGGCGCTTGGACCGAACACTGAAGCTTTCTTT

v_call: TRBV5-6
j_call: TRBJ1-3
clone_size: few
cdr3_length: 17
d_call: TRBD1
cdr3_aa: CASSLDRDPLSGNTIYF
cdr3_nt: TGTGCCAGCAGCCTCGACAGGGATCCTCTCTCTGGAAACACCATATATTTT

v_call: TRBV29-1
j_call: TRBJ2-6
clone_size: few
cdr3_length: 16
d_call: -
cdr3_aa: CSVANRVSAGANVLTF
cdr3_nt: TGCAGCGTTGCGAACAGGGTTTCAGCTGGGGCCAACGTCCTGACTTTC

v_call: TRBV6-1
j_call: TRBJ2-3
clone_size: many
cdr3_length: 16
d_call: -
cdr3_aa: CASSEAGWVTTDTQYF
cdr3_nt: TGTGCCAGCAGTGAAGCTGGGTGGGTCACCACAGATACGCAGTATTTT

v_call: TRBV28
j_call: TRBJ2-3
clone_size: -
cdr3_length: 18
d_call: -
cdr3_aa: CASSETNRGLTSTDTQYF
cdr3_nt: TGTGCCAGCAGTGAGACAAACAGGGGACTTACTAGCACAGATACGCAGTATTTT

v_call: TRBV20-1
j_call: TRBJ2-7
clone_size: -
cdr3_length: 14
d_call: -
cdr3_aa: CSARIQPASYEQYF
cdr3_nt: TGCAGTGCTAGAATCCAGCCGGCTTCCTACGAGCAGTACTTC

v_call: TRBV6-2/TRBV6-3
j_call: TRBJ1-4
clone_size: many
cdr3_length: 14
d_call: -
cdr3_aa: CASSYSGNNEKLFF
cdr3_nt: TGTGCCAGCAGTTACTCCGGGAATAATGAAAAACTGTTTTTT

v_call: TRBV6-1
j_call: TRBJ1-1
clone_size: -
cdr3_length: 15
d_call: TRBD1
cdr3_aa: CASRLEDRLNTEAFF
cdr3_nt: TGTGCCAGCAGACTAGAGGACAGGTTGAACACTGAAGCTTTCTTT

v_call: TRBV11-2
j_call: TRBJ1-2
clone_size: many
cdr3_length: 15
d_call: -
cdr3_aa: CASSSPERGILIHTF
cdr3_nt: TGTGCCAGCAGCTCCCCAGAGCGGGGAATCTTGATCCACACCTTC

v_call: TRBV6-5
j_call: TRBJ2-7
clone_size: few
cdr3_length: 14
d_call: -
cdr3_aa: CASSYSKGGYEQYF
cdr3_nt: TGTGCCAGCAGTTACTCGAAGGGGGGCTACGAGCAGTACTTC

v_call: TRBV12-3/TRBV12-4
j_call: TRBJ2-2
clone_size: -
cdr3_length: 14
d_call: TRBD2
cdr3_aa: CASSFSSGGGELFF
cdr3_nt: TGTGCCAGCAGTTTTTCTAGCGGAGGCGGGGAGCTGTTTTTT

v_call: TRBV5-1
j_call: TRBJ2-2
clone_size: -
cdr3_length: 16
d_call: -
cdr3_aa: CASTLQTTANTGELFF
cdr3_nt: TGCGCCAGCACCCTGCAGACCACAGCGAACACCGGGGAGCTGTTTTTT

v_call: TRBV11-1
j_call: TRBJ2-5
clone_size: many
cdr3_length: 15
d_call: TRBD2
cdr3_aa: CASSYSGGAGETQYF
cdr3_nt: TGTGCCAGCAGCTACAGCGGGGGGGCCGGGGAGACCCAGTACTTC

v_call: TRBV7-6
j_call: TRBJ2-2
clone_size: many
cdr3_length: 13
d_call: -
cdr3_aa: CASTLRGSGELFF
cdr3_nt: TGTGCCAGCACCTTAAGGGGTTCTGGGGAGCTGTTTTTT

v_call: TRBV6-1
j_call: TRBJ2-7
clone_size: few
cdr3_length: 15
d_call: -
cdr3_aa: CASSEVQGGPYEQYF
cdr3_nt: TGTGCCAGCAGTGAAGTGCAGGGTGGCCCCTACGAGCAGTACTTC

v_call: TRBV27
j_call: TRBJ1-2
clone_size: once
cdr3_length: 15
d_call: -
cdr3_aa: CASSSRAPGKGGYTF
cdr3_nt: TGTGCCAGCAGTTCCCGGGCCCCCGGTAAAGGAGGCTACACCTTC

v_call: TRBV7-2
j_call: TRBJ2-2
clone_size: -
cdr3_length: 15
d_call: -
cdr3_aa: CASSRGADNTGELFF
cdr3_nt: TGTGCCAGCAGCCGAGGGGCAGATAACACCGGGGAGCTGTTTTTT

v_call: TRBV12-3/TRBV12-4
j_call: TRBJ2-5
clone_size: few
cdr3_length: 13
d_call: -
cdr3_aa: CASNQGSGKTQYF
cdr3_nt: TGTGCCAGCAACCAGGGGTCGGGAAAGACCCAGTACTTC

v_call: TRBV6-1
j_call: TRBJ2-7
clone_size: few
cdr3_length: 12
d_call: -
cdr3_aa: CASSYNTGEQYF
cdr3_nt: TGTGCCAGCAGTTACAACACCGGCGAGCAGTACTTC

v_call: TRBV3-1
j_call: TRBJ2-7
clone_size: -
cdr3_length: 15
d_call: -
cdr3_aa: CASSQGPGNSYGQYF
cdr3_nt: TGTGCCAGCAGCCAAGGGCCAGGTAACTCCTACGGTCAGTACTTC

v_call: TRBV20-1
j_call: TRBJ1-1
clone_size: once
cdr3_length: 13
d_call: -
cdr3_aa: CSEREVDNTEAFF
cdr3_nt: TGCAGTGAACGAGAAGTGGATAACACGGAAGCTTTCTTT

v_call: TRBV25-1
j_call: TRBJ2-3
clone_size: -
cdr3_length: 16
d_call: -
cdr3_aa: CASSAVASVSTDTQYF
cdr3_nt: TGTGCCAGCAGTGCTGTAGCTAGCGTAAGCACAGATACGCAGTATTTT

v_call: TRBV9
j_call: TRBJ2-1
clone_size: few
cdr3_length: 13
d_call: -
cdr3_aa: CASSATTYNEQFF
cdr3_nt: TGTGCCAGCAGCGCGACCACCTACAATGAGCAGTTCTTC

v_call: TRBV28
j_call: TRBJ2-7
clone_size: -
cdr3_length: 15
d_call: TRBD1
cdr3_aa: CASSPAGTGPYEQYF
cdr3_nt: TGTGCCAGCAGTCCAGCCGGGACAGGGCCCTACGAGCAGTACTTC

v_call: TRBV10-1
j_call: TRBJ2-1
clone_size: few
cdr3_length: 16
d_call: -
cdr3_aa: CASSDATGAGYNEQFF
cdr3_nt: TGCGCCAGCAGTGACGCGACTGGTGCGGGCTACAATGAGCAGTTCTTC

v_call: TRBV10-3
j_call: TRBJ2-5
clone_size: -
cdr3_length: 14
d_call: -
cdr3_aa: CAIGDLQEKETQYF
cdr3_nt: TGTGCCATCGGGGATCTACAGGAAAAAGAGACCCAGTACTTC

v_call: TRBV12-3/TRBV12-4
j_call: TRBJ2-4
clone_size: many
cdr3_length: 14
d_call: -
cdr3_aa: CASSFFRSWNIQYF
cdr3_nt: TGTGCCAGCAGTTTCTTTCGGAGTTGGAACATTCAGTACTTC